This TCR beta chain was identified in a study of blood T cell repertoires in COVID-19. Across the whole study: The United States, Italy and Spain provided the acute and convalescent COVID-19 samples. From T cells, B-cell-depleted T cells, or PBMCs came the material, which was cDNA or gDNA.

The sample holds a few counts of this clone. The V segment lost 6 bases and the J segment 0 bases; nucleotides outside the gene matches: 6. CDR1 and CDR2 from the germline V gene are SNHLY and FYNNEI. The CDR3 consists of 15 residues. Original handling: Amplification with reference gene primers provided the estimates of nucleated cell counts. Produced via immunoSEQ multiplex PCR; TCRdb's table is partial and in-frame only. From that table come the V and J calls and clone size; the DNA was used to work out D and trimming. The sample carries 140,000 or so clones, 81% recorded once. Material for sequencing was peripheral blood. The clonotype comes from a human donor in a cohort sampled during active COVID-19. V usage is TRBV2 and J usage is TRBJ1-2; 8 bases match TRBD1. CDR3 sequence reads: CASRPGTGANYGYTF. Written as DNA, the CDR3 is TGTGCCAGCAGGCCGGGGACAGGAGCTAACTATGGCTACACCTTC.